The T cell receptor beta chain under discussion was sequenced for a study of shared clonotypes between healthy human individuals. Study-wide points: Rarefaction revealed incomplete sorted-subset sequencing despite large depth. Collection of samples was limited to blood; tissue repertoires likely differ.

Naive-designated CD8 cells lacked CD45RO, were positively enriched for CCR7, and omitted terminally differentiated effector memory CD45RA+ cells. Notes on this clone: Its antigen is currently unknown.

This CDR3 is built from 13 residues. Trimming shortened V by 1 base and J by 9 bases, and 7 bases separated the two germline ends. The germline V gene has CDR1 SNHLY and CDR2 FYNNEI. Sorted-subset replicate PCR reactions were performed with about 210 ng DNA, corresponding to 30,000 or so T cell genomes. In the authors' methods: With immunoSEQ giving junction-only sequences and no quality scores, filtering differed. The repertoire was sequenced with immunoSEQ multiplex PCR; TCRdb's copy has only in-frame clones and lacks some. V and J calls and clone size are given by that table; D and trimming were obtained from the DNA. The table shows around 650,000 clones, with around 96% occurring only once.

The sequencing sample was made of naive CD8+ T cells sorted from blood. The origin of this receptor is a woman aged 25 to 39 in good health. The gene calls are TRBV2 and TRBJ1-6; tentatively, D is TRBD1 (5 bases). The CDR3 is CASSEEGLSPLHF. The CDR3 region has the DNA TGTGCCAGCAGTGAAGAGGGGCTTTCACCCCTCCACTTT. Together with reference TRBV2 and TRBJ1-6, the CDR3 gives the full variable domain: EPEVTQTPSHQVTQMGQEVILRCVPISNHLYFYWYRQILGQKVEFLVSFYNNEISEKSEIFDDQFSVERPDGSNFTLKIRSTKLEDSAMYFCASSEEGLSPLHFGNGTRLTVT.